Listed below are T cell receptor beta chains from one sample, sequenced in a study of OX40 agonist ivuxolimab in advanced cancers. The repertoire was sequenced with immunoSEQ multiplex PCR; TCRdb's copy has only in-frame clones and lacks some. The sample has about 35,000 clones; 92% are singletons. This specimen was CD4+ or CD8+ T cells sorted from blood, taken in a trial of the OX40 agonist ivuxolimab. Source of these receptors: an adult with an advanced solid tumor such as melanoma, head and neck, liver or kidney cancer. CDR3s include the opening cysteine and the closing phenylalanine or tryptophan. A D gene is named only where the DNA matches it firmly. Clone sizes are given selectively: once, few, many, or a class where the clone is expanded.

size,V,J,D,CDR3,DNA
-,TRBV19,TRBJ2-4,-,CASESGKNIQYF,TGTGCCAGTGAGAGCGGTAAAAACATTCAGTACTTC
few,TRBV28,TRBJ2-2,-,CASRALEPGELFF,TGTGCCAGCAGGGCCCTGGAGCCCGGGGAGCTGTTTTTT
-,TRBV13,TRBJ2-5,TRBD1,CASSLIRDRGPQETQYF,TGTGCCAGCAGCTTGATCCGGGACAGGGGTCCACAAGAGACCCAGTACTTC
-,TRBV7-9,TRBJ2-3,-,CASSRQWRGTTDTQYF,TGTGCCAGCAGCCGTCAATGGAGGGGGACAACAGATACGCAGTATTTT
-,TRBV7-9,TRBJ2-2,TRBD1,CASSLPGQKIGELFF,TGTGCCAGCAGCTTACCGGGACAGAAGATTGGGGAGCTGTTTTTT
-,TRBV19,TRBJ2-1,TRBD2,CASSEGGHRTSVSSYNEQFF,TGTGCCAGTAGTGAAGGGGGACATCGGACTAGCGTTAGCTCCTACAATGAGCAGTTCTTC
-,TRBV2,TRBJ1-2,-,CASSEWGEGYTF,TGTGCCAGCAGTGAATGGGGGGAAGGCTACACCTTC
-,TRBV19,TRBJ2-7,TRBD1,CASSRAVSATGPYEQYF,TGTGCCAGTAGCAGGGCGGTAAGTGCGACAGGGCCCTACGAGCAGTACTTC
-,TRBV7-3,TRBJ2-1,TRBD2,CASSLTGGEYNEQFF,TGTGCCAGCAGCTTAACCGGGGGGGAATACAATGAGCAGTTCTTC
-,TRBV7-2,TRBJ1-6,-,CASSSSTGFGTPLHF,TGTGCCAGCAGCTCCTCGACGGGGTTCGGAACACCCCTCCACTTT
-,TRBV25-1,TRBJ2-7,TRBD2,CASSVGLARYEQYF,TGTGCCAGCAGTGTGGGACTAGCGAGGTACGAGCAGTACTTC